This TCR beta chain stems from a study of CD8+ T cells in alopecia areata. Study results and limitations: Lesional scalp, notably in alopecia totalis/universalis, had clonality above that of normal scalp.

Germline V lookup: CDR1 SQVTM, CDR2 ANQGSEA. The CDR3 covers 17 residues. Trimming stripped 6 bases from V and 2 bases from J, with 25 bases between. PBMCs served as the source from which CD4+ and CD8+ T cells were sorted. For this clone: Its antigen is undetermined.

Investigators isolated RNA and reverse transcribed it into cDNA to act as the sequencing template. Profiled with immunoSEQ multiplex PCR; TCRdb holds only in-frame clones, not every one. Found here are about 150,000 clones, approximately 60% of them singletons; the top ten hold more than 4.5%. The sample comprised CD4+ T cells sorted from blood. The source is a human donor in good health. The V and J genes are TRBV29-1 and TRBJ1-2; possible D gene TRBD1, 6 bases. The CDR3 spells CSVKKLRQGKSNYGYTF. CDR3 bases: TGCAGCGTCAAAAAACTCCGGCAGGGGAAGTCAAACTATGGCTACACCTTC.